These 30 T cell receptor beta chains share one sample of origin, sequenced in a study of cytomegalovirus exposure and HLA in healthy donors. Amplification used 60 Vbeta primers and 13 Jbeta primers. Clones were sequenced by immunoSEQ multiplex PCR, and TCRdb holds only the in-frame ones, with some missing. The sample has about 96,000 clones. Sequencing input: PBMCs. Every receptor here comes from a woman aged 30 to 39 in good health and CMV-seronegative.

The genes are TRBV29-1 and TRBJ1-1; a weak D match, TRBD1 (6 bases). CDR3 length: 11 residues. The V end lost 6 bases, the J end lost 5 bases, and 10 bases lay between the germline ends. Per the germline V gene, CDR1 is SQVTM and CDR2 is ANQGSEA. CDR3 bases: TGCAGCGTGGGGGCGATTACTGAAGCTTTCTTT. It codes for CSVGAITEAFF. Drawing the rest from reference TRBV29-1 and TRBJ1-1, the complete variable domain is SAVISQKPSRDICQRGTSLTIQCQVDSQVTMMFWYRQQPGQSLTLIATANQGSEATYESGFVIDKFPISRPNLTFSTLTVSNMSPEDSSIYLCSVGAITEAFFGQGTRLTVV.

The rearrangement uses TRBV6-4 and TRBJ2-3, with 13 bases lining up with TRBD2. The J segment lost 2 bases and the V segment lost 2 bases, leaving 1 base of the junction unmatched. Germline CDR1 MRHNA, CDR2 SNTAGT. The CDR3 runs 16 residues. CDR3 in DNA: TGTGCCAGCAGTGACGGGACTAGCGGGGCCACAGATACGCAGTATTTT. Its translation is CASSDGTSGATDTQYF.

V is TRBV28 and J is TRBJ1-1; 8 positions match TRBD1. The CDR3 contains 15 residues. The germline V gene has CDR1 MDHEN and CDR2 SYDVKM. V shed 5 bases and J 5 bases; nucleotides not matched to a gene: 10. The CDR3 DNA reads as TGTGCCAGCAGTATATCTGGACAGGGAAGTACTGAAGCTTTCTTT. It encodes CASSISGQGSTEAFF.

V usage is TRBV7-2 and J usage is TRBJ1-2; D is undetermined. The germline CDR1 and CDR2 sequences are SGHTA and FQGNSA. The CDR3 contains 15 residues. V was pared by 4 bases and J by 2 bases, with 14 bases between. This CDR3 is CASSSTMGRNYGYTF. The CDR3 nucleotides are TGTGCCAGCAGCTCAACCATGGGCAGGAACTATGGCTACACCTTC.

This chain links TRBV9 with TRBJ2-5; perhaps TRBD1 as D (5 bases). The J call is doubtful: the DNA matches TRBJ2-7 better. Germline V gene data show CDR1 as SGDLS and CDR2 as YYNGEE. This CDR3 is built from 14 residues. CDR3 DNA: TGTGCCAGCAGCGTAGGGCAGGGTGCCCACGAGCAGTACTTC. Its translation: CASSVGQGAHEQYF.

Considering frequency, this clone is medium-sized. The J gene is TRBJ1-1, the V gene TRBV7-2; 11 bases agree with TRBD1. This CDR3 is 14 amino acids long. Germline V gene data show CDR1 as SGHTA and CDR2 as FQGNSA. J gave up 7 bases and V 7 bases, and 8 bases lay outside the gene matches. In DNA form, the CDR3 reads TGTGCCAGCACCGCCGGACAGGGGGCCGATGAAGCTTTCTTT. It translates to CASTAGQGADEAFF.

This chain uses TRBV4-2 with TRBJ1-2; D unclear. Between the trimmed V and J ends, which lost 6 bases and 8 bases, there was a span of 13 bases. The CDR3 spans 12 residues. Germline lookup yields CDR1 LGHNA and CDR2 YNFKEQ. CDR3 in amino acids: CASSYSGRGYTF. DNA for the CDR3: TGTGCCAGCAGTTACAGTGGTCGGGGCTACACCTTC.

The chain links TRBV7-2 to TRBJ2-2; D remains unclear. Germline CDR1 and CDR2: SGHTA and FQGNSA. The CDR3 is 16 residues long. V shed 1 base and J shed 2 bases, with 11 bases lying between them. The CDR3 loop reads CASSLESLINTGELFF. The CDR3 coding sequence is TGTGCCAGCAGCTTAGAATCCTTAATCAACACCGGGGAGCTGTTTTTT.

The rearrangement links TRBV5-4 to TRBJ2-1; 7 nucleotides line up with TRBD2. V gave up 3 bases and J gave up 3 bases; unmatched junction bases: 3. CDR3 size: 14 residues. Germline-derived CDR1 and CDR2 are SGHNT and YYREEE (reference sequence). Here the CDR3 DNA reads TGTGCCAGCAGCTCACGGGACTACTACAATGAGCAGTTCTTC. Translated: CASSSRDYYNEQFF.

This chain joins TRBV9 and TRBJ2-2; D not resolved. This CDR3 is built from 13 residues. The germline V and J ends were trimmed by 0 bases and 3 bases, with 3 bases remaining between them. The germline V gene has CDR1 SGDLS and CDR2 YYNGEE. CDR3 residues: CASSVGDTGELFF. The CDR3, as DNA: TGTGCCAGCAGCGTAGGCGACACCGGGGAGCTGTTTTTT.

In regard to this clone: The junction and the germline gene differ at one end; a read error may be behind it. The V and J genes are TRBV5-1 and TRBJ1-1; 7 nucleotides match TRBD1. Germline CDR1 is SGHRS and CDR2 is YFSETQ. This CDR3 is built from 13 residues. In DNA, the CDR3 is TGCGCCAGCAGGGGGACAGTGAACACTGGAGCTTTCTTT. It encodes CASRGTVNTGAFF.

The CDR3 bases are TGTGCCAGCAGCTTCAACAGGGGAGGTGCTTTCTTT. It yields the protein CASSFNRGGAFF. J is TRBJ1-1 and V is TRBV7-8, with TRBD1 matching 7 bases. The CDR3 is 12 residues long. Germline CDR1 is SGHVS and CDR2 is FQNEAQ. The junction had 6 bases not matched to a gene; V was cut back by 3 bases and J by 11 bases.

V usage is TRBV7-9 and J usage is TRBJ1-1; tentative D call: TRBD1 (5 bases). The V end lost 2 bases, the J end lost 7 bases, and 11 bases lay between the germline ends. The CDR3 has 13 residues. Germline-derived CDR1 and CDR2 are SEHNR and FQNEAQ (reference sequence). The CDR3 DNA follows: TGTGCCAGCAGCTTATTGGGCGGACATGAAGCTTTCTTT. This codes for CASSLLGGHEAFF.

The genes are TRBV6-5 and TRBJ1-2; D may be TRBD1 (5 bases). This CDR3 comprises 15 residues. CDR1 and CDR2 (germline): MNHEY, SVGAGI. With 0 bases removed from V and 4 bases from J, the gap between germline ends came to 12 bases. This CDR3 is CASSYSRGLGYGYTF. DNA of the CDR3: TGTGCCAGCAGTTACTCACGGGGGTTGGGCTATGGCTACACCTTC.

The chain is built from TRBV5-1 and TRBJ2-7; 9 bases fit TRBD1. The V gene end was trimmed by 2 bases and the J gene end by 2 bases; junction bases not matched to a gene: 5. CDR1 and CDR2 (germline): SGHRS, YFSETQ. The CDR3 has 15 amino acids. The CDR3 region has the DNA TGCGCCAGCAGCTTAGGAGGGACAGGGCCCTACGAGCAGTACTTC. This translates into CASSLGGTGPYEQYF.

The rearrangement links TRBV28 to TRBJ1-2, with D maybe TRBD1 (6 bases). The V gene lost 6 bases and the J gene lost 1 base, with 12 bases spanning the gap. The CDR3 runs to 14 residues. Per the germline V gene, CDR1 is MDHEN and CDR2 is SYDVKM. Written as DNA, the CDR3 is TGTGCCAGCAGCCAAGGGGACATTAACTATGGCTACACCTTC. Its protein product is CASSQGDINYGYTF.

The J gene is TRBJ2-3, the V gene TRBV19; 9 positions match TRBD2. V shed 6 bases, J shed 0 bases, and the junction held 4 bases outside the gene matches. This CDR3 spans 15 amino acids. Germline V CDR1 and CDR2: LNHDA, SQIVND (reference sequence). The CDR3 DNA reads TGTGCCAGTAGCACCACTAGCGGGAGCACAGATACGCAGTATTTT. Translation: CASSTTSGSTDTQYF.

The V call is TRBV9, the J call TRBJ2-7; 7 nucleotides align to TRBD2. The ends lost 1 base at V and 3 bases at J; junction bases unmatched: 4. Per germline, CDR1 SGDLS and CDR2 YYNGEE. The CDR3 contains 14 residues. Here the CDR3 reads CASSVTPGGYEQYF. In DNA, the CDR3 is TGTGCCAGCAGCGTAACCCCGGGAGGCTACGAGCAGTACTTC.

The chain joins TRBV28 to TRBJ1-3; no definite D call. The V end lost 2 bases, the J end lost 4 bases, and 15 bases lay between the germline ends. The CDR3 has 16 residues. Germline CDR1 is MDHEN and CDR2 is SYDVKM. The chain's CDR3 is CASSLRWQSGGNTIYF. The CDR3, as DNA: TGTGCCAGCAGTTTACGTTGGCAGTCGGGAGGAAACACCATATATTTT.

J is TRBJ1-5 and V is TRBV7-2, with D uncertain. Between the trimmed V and J ends, which lost 3 bases and 7 bases, there was a span of 10 bases. There are 13 residues in the CDR3. CDR1 and CDR2 from the germline V gene are SGHTA and FQGNSA. CDR3 DNA sequence: TGTGCCAGCAGCTTGGCGTCGGAGCAGCCCCAGCATTTT. It specifies CASSLASEQPQHF.

The chain's CDR3 is CASSLFGGNQPQHF. For the CDR3, the DNA is TGCGCCAGCAGCTTGTTCGGGGGTAATCAGCCCCAGCATTTT. The V call is TRBV5-1, the J call TRBJ1-5, with D possibly matching TRBD1 (5 bases). The CDR3 runs 14 residues. Looked up from germline, CDR1 is SGHRS and CDR2 is YFSETQ. Trimming pared 1 base from V and 4 bases from J, leaving 9 bases between.

This chain links TRBV6-6 with TRBJ2-7, with TRBD1 as a possible D gene (6 bases). V was pared by 4 bases and J by 1 base, with 8 bases between. There are 13 residues in the CDR3. CDR1 is MNHNY, CDR2 SVGAGI, per germline (reference sequence). CDR3 in amino acids: CASSFDRSYEQYF. The CDR3 region has the DNA TGTGCCAGCAGTTTCGACAGGTCCTACGAGCAGTACTTC.

The gene calls are TRBV11-3 and TRBJ2-1; D is ambiguous. V was clipped by 2 bases and J by 2 bases, with 10 bases between them. The CDR3 length is 15 residues. Germline CDR1 and CDR2: SGHNT and YENEEA. The CDR3: CASSLQANTYNEQFF. CDR3 nucleotide sequence: TGTGCCAGCAGCTTACAGGCGAATACCTACAATGAGCAGTTCTTC.

The chain is built from TRBV27 and TRBJ2-1, with 9 bases matching TRBD2. The CDR3 has 15 amino acids. Germline CDR1 and CDR2: MNHEY and SMNVEV (reference sequence). V was pared by 2 bases and J by 9 bases, with 8 bases of the junction left unmatched. CDR3 region: CASSLIAGGPGEQFF. CDR3 bases: TGTGCCAGCAGTTTAATCGCGGGAGGGCCGGGTGAGCAGTTCTTC.

The chain combines TRBV27 with TRBJ1-2; D remains ambiguous. CDR1 and CDR2 (germline): MNHEY, SMNVEV (reference sequence). This CDR3 spans 13 amino acids. Trimming removed 6 bases from V and 1 base from J, with 9 bases in between. The CDR3, as DNA: TGTGCCAGCAGAAACTTCGGTAACTATGGCTACACCTTC. Translation gives CASRNFGNYGYTF.

The V gene is TRBV7-8, the J gene TRBJ1-4; D may be TRBD1 (6 bases). This CDR3 is 16 amino acids long. Germline loops: CDR1 SGHVS, CDR2 FQNEAQ. The V and J ends lost 5 bases and 7 bases respectively, with 20 bases between them. CDR3 DNA sequence: TGTGCCAGCAGCCCCCGAGGGAGAGGGGGTGGTGAAAAACTGTTTTTT. Protein: CASSPRGRGGGEKLFF. The whole variable domain, remainder taken from reference TRBV7-8 and TRBJ1-4, is GAGVSQSPRYKVAKRGQDVALRCDPISGHVSLFWYQQALGQGPEFLTYFQNEAQLDKSGLPSDRFFAERPEGSVSTLKIQRTQQEDSAVYLCASSPRGRGGGEKLFFGSGTQLSVL.

Details on this clone: One end of the junction does not line up with germline, which may come from a read error. Other DNA sequences of this sample code for an identical CDR3. This chain joins TRBV30 and TRBJ2-7; 9 nucleotides line up with TRBD1. The CDR3 is 17 residues long. The V gene's germline CDR1 is GTSNPN and CDR2 SVGIG (reference sequence). The CDR3 nucleotides are TGTGCCTGCGTTATCGGGACAGGGTTATATAGACGGGGCGAGCAATACTTC. It encodes CACVIGTGLYRRGEQYF. Full variable domain (rest looked up from reference TRBV30 and TRBJ2-7): SQTIHQWPATLVQPVGSPLSLECTVEGTSNPNLYWYRQAAGRGLQLLFYSVGIGQISSEVPQNLSASRPQDRQFILSSKKLLLSDSGFYLCACVIGTGLYRRGEQYFGPGTRLTVT.

The chain carries TRBV10-3 and TRBJ1-1, with D tentatively TRBD1 (5 bases). Germline values: CDR1 ENHRY, CDR2 SYGVKD. With 6 bases removed from V and 6 bases from J, the gap between germline ends came to 17 bases. The CDR3 is made up of 14 amino acids. This chain's CDR3 is CAIRGTGTSAEAFF. The CDR3 coding sequence is TGTGCCATCAGGGGGACGGGGACTAGTGCTGAAGCTTTCTTT.

The chain employs TRBV6-1 and TRBJ2-3; tentative D call: TRBD2 (6 bases). This CDR3 spans 14 amino acids. V was pared by 5 bases and J by 6 bases, with 15 bases between. Germline CDR1 MNHNS, CDR2 SASEGT. CDR3 DNA: TGTGCCAGCAGTCTAGCGAGGGCCGTGGATACGCAGTATTTT. It translates to CASSLARAVDTQYF.

The chain employs TRBV30 and TRBJ2-3, with D maybe TRBD2 (5 bases). The CDR3 consists of 13 residues. V was cut by 2 bases and J by 4 bases, with 10 bases left in between. From germline, CDR1 is GTSNPN and CDR2 SVGIG (reference sequence). The CDR3 bases are TGTGCCTGGAGTCTCGACTACTCAGATACGCAGTATTTT. It specifies CAWSLDYSDTQYF.